This T cell receptor (beta chain) was documented in a study of T-cell reconstitution after alpha-beta-depleted transplantation in children. Unique molecular identifiers featured in how the TCRbeta library was prepared. Using its own MiXCR run on the PCR reads, TCRdb lists one record per CDR3 protein. There are around 450,000 distinct CDR3 sequences in the sample; about 10% occur only once, and just over 2% lies in the top ten. Study results and caveats: Newly produced T cells mostly provided counts and TCRbeta diversity after one year, as hyperexpanded clones declined. At around two months after transplant, the alpha-beta T cells were reportedly derived from several hundred expanded clones that came from non-depleted graft cells.

Germline V gene sequence: CDR1 MNHEY, CDR2 SVGEGT. The CDR3 consists of 15 residues. The V gene lost 2 bases and the J gene lost 4 bases, with 12 bases spanning the gap. This clonotype was detected ten times or more. The antigen is not known. The receptor was isolated from a child younger than 10 with inherited bone marrow failure, due to receive a stem cell transplant. The sequencing here drew on PBMCs, taken before TCRalphabeta/CD19-depleted stem cell transplant. V usage is TRBV6-2 or TRBV6-3 and J usage is TRBJ1-5; D gene ambiguous. CDR3 DNA sequence: TGTGCCAGCAGTTACACCTACAGCGCTAATCAGCCCCAGCATTTT. Translating gives CASSYTYSANQPQHF.